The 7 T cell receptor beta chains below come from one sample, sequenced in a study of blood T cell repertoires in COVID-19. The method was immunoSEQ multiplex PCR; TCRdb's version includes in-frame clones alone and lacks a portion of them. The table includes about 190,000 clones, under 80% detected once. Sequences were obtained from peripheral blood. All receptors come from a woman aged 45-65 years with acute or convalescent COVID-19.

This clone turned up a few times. CDR3 sequence reads: CAMGGRGYNEQFF. CDR3 bases: TGTGCGATGGGGGGGAGAGGTTACAATGAGCAGTTCTTC. J is TRBJ2-1 and V is TRBV19; TRBD2 matches at 7 bases. CDR1 LNHDA and CDR2 SQIVND come from the germline V gene (reference sequence). This CDR3 spans 13 amino acids.

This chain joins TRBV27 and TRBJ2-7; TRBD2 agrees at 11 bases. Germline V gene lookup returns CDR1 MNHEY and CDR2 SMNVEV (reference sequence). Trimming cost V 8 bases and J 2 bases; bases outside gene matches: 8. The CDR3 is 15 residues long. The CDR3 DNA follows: TGTGCCAGCCGTACTAGCGGGAGTCCCCCCTACGAGCAGTACTTC. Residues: CASRTSGSPPYEQYF.

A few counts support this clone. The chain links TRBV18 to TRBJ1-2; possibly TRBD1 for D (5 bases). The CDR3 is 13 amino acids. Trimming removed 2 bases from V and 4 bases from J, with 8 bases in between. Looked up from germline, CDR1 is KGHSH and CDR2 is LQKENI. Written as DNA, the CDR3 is TGTGCCAGCTCACCAGGGGCCGGCTATGGCTACACCTTC. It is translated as CASSPGAGYGYTF.

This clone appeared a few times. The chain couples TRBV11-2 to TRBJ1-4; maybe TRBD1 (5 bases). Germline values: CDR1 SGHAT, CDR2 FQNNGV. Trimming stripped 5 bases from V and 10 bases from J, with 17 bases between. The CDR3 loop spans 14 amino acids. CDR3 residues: CASSRARPQGKLFF. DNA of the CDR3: TGTGCCAGCAGCCGGGCGCGGCCCCAGGGAAAACTGTTTTTT.

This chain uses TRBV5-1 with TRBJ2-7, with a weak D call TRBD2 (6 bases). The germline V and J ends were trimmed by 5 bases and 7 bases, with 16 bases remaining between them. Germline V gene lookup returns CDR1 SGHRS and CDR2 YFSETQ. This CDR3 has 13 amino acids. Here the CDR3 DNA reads TGCGCCAGCAGTGAACGGGAGACGGGAGAGCAGTACTTC. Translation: CASSERETGEQYF.

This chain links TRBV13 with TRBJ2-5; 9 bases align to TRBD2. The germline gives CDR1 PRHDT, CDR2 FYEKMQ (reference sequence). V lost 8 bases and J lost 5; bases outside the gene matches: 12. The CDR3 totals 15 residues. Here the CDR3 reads CASLLGGRGMETQYF. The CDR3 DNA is TGTGCCAGCCTACTCGGCGGGAGGGGTATGGAGACCCAGTACTTC.

The CDR3 DNA reads TGTGCCAGCAGAGCTTACGGGGGATCCTACGAGCAGTACTTC. Its translation: CASRAYGGSYEQYF. V is TRBV2 and J is TRBJ2-7; D might be TRBD2 (6 bases). Germline assignment: CDR1 SNHLY and CDR2 FYNNEI. Trimming pared 6 bases from V and 1 base from J, leaving 13 bases between. This CDR3 is 14 amino acids long.